The entry below describes one TCR beta chain. Here immunoSEQ multiplex PCR was the method, and the copy in TCRdb shows in-frame clones only, minus some. The sample lists tens of thousands of clones, approximately 89% seen once, with 6.5% to 8.5% in the top ten. These data belong to a study of control samples from healthy donors and cancer patients. CDR3 length equals 16 residues. CDR1 MNHNY and CDR2 SVGAGI come from the germline V gene (reference sequence). With 2 bases removed from V and 3 bases from J, the gap between germline ends came to 14 bases. The rearrangement joins TRBV6-6 to TRBJ2-1; tentative D call: TRBD1 (6 bases). The sample was blood. The receptor was derived from a man in his fifties in good health. Written as DNA, the CDR3 is TGTGCCAGCAGTTACCCGACCGGGACATACTACAATGAGCAGTTCTTC. It codes for CASSYPTGTYYNEQFF.